The rows below give T cell receptor beta chains drawn from one sample of a study of T cells in localized non-small cell lung cancer. Libraries were prepared by immunoSEQ multiplex PCR; TCRdb keeps only in-frame clonotypes and omits some of them. The data hold around 4,800 clones, with around 29% observed a single time. The sample was lung tumor tissue, taken before any cancer treatment. The origin of the receptors is a man aged 35 to 70 with stage III squamous cell lung carcinoma. CDR3s include the opening cysteine and the closing phenylalanine or tryptophan. A D gene is named only where the DNA matches it firmly. Not every row has a clone size; where given, it reads once, few, many or a size class.

v_call: TRBV9
d_call: NA
j_call: TRBJ2-7
clone_size: medium-sized
cdr3_nt: TGTGCCAGCAGCGCTGATCCCTCCTCCTACGAGCAGTACTTC
cdr3_aa: CASSADPSSYEQYF

v_call: TRBV18
d_call: TRBD1
j_call: TRBJ1-4
clone_size: NA
cdr3_nt: TGTGCCAGCTTGGGACAGGGGGCGCATGAAAAACTGTTTTTT
cdr3_aa: CASLGQGAHEKLFF

v_call: TRBV19
d_call: TRBD1
j_call: TRBJ2-2
clone_size: few
cdr3_nt: TGTGCCAGTAGTCTGAGTTGGCCGGGACAGGAGAACACCGGGGAGCTGTTTTTT
cdr3_aa: CASSLSWPGQENTGELFF

v_call: TRBV19
d_call: TRBD1
j_call: TRBJ2-4
clone_size: NA
cdr3_nt: TGTGCCAGCAAGAAAACAGGGGTGACCAAAAACATTCAGTACTTC
cdr3_aa: CASKKTGVTKNIQYF

v_call: TRBV10-2
d_call: NA
j_call: TRBJ2-7
clone_size: NA
cdr3_nt: TGCGCCAGCAGGACAGCAGCCTACGAGCAGTACTTC
cdr3_aa: CASRTAAYEQYF

v_call: TRBV9
d_call: NA
j_call: TRBJ2-5
clone_size: NA
cdr3_nt: TGTGCCAGCAGTGAATCCGGGGGCCATCAAGAGACCCAGTACTTC
cdr3_aa: CASSESGGHQETQYF

v_call: TRBV11-3
d_call: NA
j_call: TRBJ2-5
clone_size: NA
cdr3_nt: TGTGCCAGCAGCTTAGGATACTCTGAAGAGACCCAGTACTTC
cdr3_aa: CASSLGYSEETQYF

v_call: TRBV6-8
d_call: NA
j_call: TRBJ2-2
clone_size: few
cdr3_nt: TGTGCCAGCAGTGATCCCGGGGGTCCGAACACCGGGGAGCTGTTTTTT
cdr3_aa: CASSDPGGPNTGELFF

v_call: TRBV14
d_call: NA
j_call: TRBJ1-2
clone_size: NA
cdr3_nt: TGTGCCAGCAGCCCTAGCCGAGACAGGACATCCAGGATCTATGGCTACACCTTC
cdr3_aa: CASSPSRDRTSRIYGYTF

v_call: TRBV19
d_call: NA
j_call: TRBJ1-4
clone_size: NA
cdr3_nt: TGTGCCAGTAGTATACCGTTCGGTCGGGCAACTAATGAAAAACTGTTTTTT
cdr3_aa: CASSIPFGRATNEKLFF

v_call: TRBV11-3
d_call: TRBD2
j_call: TRBJ2-1
clone_size: few
cdr3_nt: TGTGCCAGCAGCTTGGATAGCGGGGACCTCAATGAGCAGTTCTTC
cdr3_aa: CASSLDSGDLNEQFF

v_call: TRBV12-5
d_call: TRBD2
j_call: TRBJ2-2
clone_size: NA
cdr3_nt: TGTGCTAGTGGCATGGGACTAGCGGGGGCCGTCTCCGGGGAGCTGTTTTTT
cdr3_aa: CASGMGLAGAVSGELFF

v_call: TRBV28
d_call: TRBD2
j_call: TRBJ2-1
clone_size: NA
cdr3_nt: TGTGCCAGCCGACTAGCGGGGGTTACCTCCTATAATGAGCAGTTCTTC
cdr3_aa: CASRLAGVTSYNEQFF

v_call: TRBV18
d_call: TRBD2
j_call: TRBJ2-1
clone_size: NA
cdr3_nt: TGTGCCAGCTCCCTAGCGGGGGCCCATGAGAATGAGCAGTTCTTC
cdr3_aa: CASSLAGAHENEQFF

v_call: TRBV6-8
d_call: NA
j_call: TRBJ2-5
clone_size: few
cdr3_nt: TGTGCCAGCAGTGCGGGACCCCGGCAAGAGACCCAGTACTTC
cdr3_aa: CASSAGPRQETQYF

v_call: TRBV10-3
d_call: NA
j_call: TRBJ2-5
clone_size: NA
cdr3_nt: TGTGCCAGGAGCACAGGGTTAGGAGAGACCCAGTACTTC
cdr3_aa: CARSTGLGETQYF

v_call: TRBV19
d_call: TRBD1
j_call: TRBJ2-1
clone_size: NA
cdr3_nt: TGTGCCAGTAGTATACAGGGGGTTTCGGGTGAGCAGTTCTTC
cdr3_aa: CASSIQGVSGEQFF

v_call: TRBV5-1
d_call: NA
j_call: TRBJ2-3
clone_size: NA
cdr3_nt: TGCGCCAGCGGGGGGCATCTAGACACAGATACGCAGTATTTT
cdr3_aa: CASGGHLDTDTQYF